This TCR beta chain was profiled in a study of T cell responses to AZD1222 COVID-19 vaccine. Study information: It was second doses at about 4 or about 12 weeks that were pooled.

As for this clone: Its target is not known.

Findings of the study overall: At baseline, just five to seven AZD1222 recipients tested seropositive. With dominance at 160-218 and 743-854, vaccine-associated CD4 TCRs spanned spike.

Assay: immunoSEQ multiplex PCR; the TCRdb copy retains only in-frame clones and omits some. The sample carries about 110,000 clones, around 90% recorded once. Germline loops: CDR1 SGHTA, CDR2 FQGNSA. The CDR3 is made up of 15 amino acids. V dropped 6 bases and J dropped 0; count of bases not matched to a gene: 5. The chain is built from TRBV7-2 and TRBJ1-3, with TRBD1 identical over 7 bases. The sample in question was peripheral blood, obtained on day 0 of AZD1222 vaccination. This clonotype was sampled from an adult in good health. The CDR3 nucleotides read TGTGCCAGCAGTGGACAGGTTAACTCTGGAAACACCATATATTTT. It translates to CASSGQVNSGNTIYF.